A single sample gave rise to the 25 T cell receptor beta chains below, sequenced in a study of T-cell reconstitution after alpha-beta-depleted transplantation in children. Preparing the TCRbeta library involved the use of unique molecular identifiers. TCRdb independently ran MiXCR on the PCR reads; one entry per CDR3 protein. The repertoire holds 250,000 to 300,000 distinct CDR3 sequences, with about 10% as singletons. The sequenced sample was PBMCs from the stem cell graft donor, obtained from the stem cell graft. The receptors were gathered from a human donor who donated a stem cell graft to a child with SCID.

This clonotype was found a few times. The chain employs TRBV10-2 and TRBJ2-7; 7 nucleotides match TRBD1. V was clipped by 8 bases and J by 3 bases; unmatched bases: 7. In germline, CDR1 is WSHSY, CDR2 SAAADI. The CDR3 totals 13 residues. Here the CDR3 reads CASVRQGNYEQYF. DNA of the CDR3: TGCGCCAGCGTACGACAGGGTAACTACGAGCAGTACTTC.

At least ten counts were recorded for this clonotype. This chain joins TRBV20-1 and TRBJ2-5, with 8 bases aligning to TRBD2. There are 12 residues in the CDR3. Unmatched junction bases numbered 1, after V lost 3 bases and J lost 4 bases. Germline loops: CDR1 DFQATT, CDR2 SNEGSKA (reference sequence). CDR3 region: CSARAGGETQYF. CDR3 nucleotide sequence: TGCAGTGCTAGGGCGGGGGGAGAGACCCAGTACTTC.

In this sample, this clonotype turned up many times. This rearrangement joins TRBV10-3 to TRBJ1-1, with D possibly TRBD1 on 5 matching bases. V lost 1 base to trimming and J lost 5 bases, with 8 bases between them. Germline loops: CDR1 ENHRY, CDR2 SYGVKD. The CDR3 consists of 13 residues. The CDR3 nucleotides are TGTGCCATCAGTGAGTACCAGGGAACTGAAGCTTTCTTT. Translation gives CAISEYQGTEAFF.

This clonotype turned up a few times. DNA for the CDR3: TGTGCCAGCAGCACAAATAACGTCTTGGGGGGCTACACCTTC. The encoded protein is CASSTNNVLGGYTF. The chain employs TRBV7-2 and TRBJ1-2; D remains ambiguous. The CDR3 length is 14 residues. V dropped 5 bases and J dropped 8 bases, with 18 bases sitting between them. Germline V gives CDR1 SGHTA, CDR2 FQGNSA.

The rearrangement uses TRBV7-8 and TRBJ1-4; TRBD1 is a possible D gene (5 bases). CDR3 size: 15 residues. Germline values: CDR1 SGHVS, CDR2 FQNEAQ. V lost 5 bases, J lost 4 bases, and 14 bases lay in between. The CDR3 sequence: CASSLGASYNEKLFF. The CDR3 DNA is TGTGCCAGCAGCCTCGGGGCCAGCTATAATGAAAAACTGTTTTTT.

V usage is TRBV3-1 and J usage is TRBJ2-1, with 12 bases that match TRBD2. The J segment lost 8 bases and the V segment lost 3 bases, leaving 11 bases of the junction unmatched. The CDR3 is 17 residues long. Germline V gene lookup returns CDR1 LGHDT and CDR2 YNNKEL (reference sequence). The CDR3 coding sequence is TGTGCCAGCAGCCACGGACTAGCGGGGACACAAGGGGATGAGCAGTTCTTC. Translation: CASSHGLAGTQGDEQFF.

This clonotype was counted at least ten times. The CDR3 protein is CASSFEGWKPQHF. The DNA of the CDR3 is TGTGCCAGCAGTTTCGAGGGTTGGAAGCCCCAGCATTTT. This sequence joins TRBV28 and TRBJ1-5; D ambiguous. This CDR3 contains 13 residues. Trimming removed 3 bases from V and 8 bases from J, with 11 bases in between. Germline V gene data show CDR1 as MDHEN and CDR2 as SYDVKM. The full variable domain, completed using reference TRBV28 and TRBJ1-5, is DVKVTQSSRYLVKRTGEKVFLECVQDMDHENMFWYRQDPGLGLRLIYFSYDVKMKEKGDIPEGYSVSREKKERFSLILESASTNQTSMYLCASSFEGWKPQHFGDGTRLSIL.

Ten or more counts support this clonotype. V usage is TRBV12-3 or TRBV12-4 and J usage is TRBJ2-1; 11 nucleotides match TRBD2. The CDR3 spans 16 residues. Trimming removed 3 bases from V and 3 bases from J; junction bases left unmatched: 4. Here the CDR3 reads CASSFSSGGFYNEQFF. The CDR3 nucleotides read TGTGCCAGCAGTTTCTCTAGCGGGGGGTTCTACAATGAGCAGTTCTTC.

The table lists this clonotype with a few counts. The chain links TRBV20-1 to TRBJ2-5, with 8 nucleotides matching TRBD2. The germline V gene has CDR1 DFQATT and CDR2 SNEGSKA (reference sequence). The CDR3 runs to 13 residues. The J segment lost 5 bases and the V segment lost 3 bases, leaving 5 bases of the junction unmatched. The CDR3: CSASTGGRETQYF. The CDR3 coding sequence is TGCAGTGCTAGTACGGGGGGGCGGGAGACCCAGTACTTC.

This clonotype occurred a few times. The chain joins TRBV12-3 or TRBV12-4 to TRBJ1-6; D is possibly TRBD1 (6 bases). The CDR3 is 14 residues long. V was cut by 3 bases and J by 10 bases, with 13 bases left in between. As DNA, the CDR3 is TGTGCCAGCAGTTTCAGACAGGCCCGGTCACCCCTCCACTTT. Protein sequence: CASSFRQARSPLHF.

The chain combines TRBV20-1 with TRBJ1-2, with D uncertain. Per germline, CDR1 DFQATT and CDR2 SNEGSKA (reference sequence). The V end lost 2 bases, the J end lost 6 bases, and 13 bases lay between the germline ends. CDR3 size: 13 residues. CDR3 region: CSARQEIGDGYTF. The CDR3 DNA reads TGCAGTGCTAGACAGGAGATTGGCGATGGCTACACCTTC.

This clonotype was recorded many times. J is TRBJ2-5 and V is TRBV20-1; D call uncertain. The CDR3 spans 12 residues. The germline gives CDR1 DFQATT, CDR2 SNEGSKA (reference sequence). V shed 2 bases and J shed 5 bases, with 9 bases lying between them. CDR3 coding DNA: TGCAGTGCTAGAAGGGATAGTGAGACCCAGTACTTC. It specifies CSARRDSETQYF.

The chain uses TRBV5-4 and TRBJ2-6; D call uncertain. V dropped 0 bases and J dropped 0 bases, with 7 bases sitting between them. Germline CDR1 SGHNT, CDR2 YYREEE (reference sequence). This CDR3 region has 16 residues. The CDR3, as DNA: TGTGCCAGCAGCTTGGCTGGTAACTCTGGGGCCAACGTCCTGACTTTC. This codes for CASSLAGNSGANVLTF.

The genes are TRBV10-1 and TRBJ2-2; D remains ambiguous. The germline V and J ends were trimmed by 0 bases and 6 bases, with 5 bases remaining between them. The CDR3 extends over 13 amino acids. Germline-derived CDR1 and CDR2 are WNHNN and SYGVQD (reference sequence). The CDR3 loop is CASSESSPGELFF. Here the CDR3 DNA reads TGCGCCAGCAGTGAGTCGAGCCCCGGGGAGCTGTTTTTT.

A few counts support this clonotype. This chain uses TRBV15 with TRBJ2-2, with D unresolved. Between the trimmed V and J ends, which lost 2 bases and 5 bases, there was a span of 9 bases. This CDR3 has 14 residues. Germline V lookup: CDR1 LNHNV, CDR2 YYDKDF (reference sequence). The chain's CDR3 is CATSRTDRTGELFF. The CDR3 DNA reads as TGTGCCACCAGCAGAACTGATAGGACCGGGGAGCTGTTTTTT. Full variable domain (remainder filled in from reference TRBV15 and TRBJ2-2): DAMVIQNPRYQVTQFGKPVTLSCSQTLNHNVMYWYQQKSSQAPKLLFHYYDKDFNNEADTPDNFQSRRPNTSFCFLDIRSPGLGDTAMYLCATSRTDRTGELFFGEGSRLTVL.

Regarding this clonotype: Just one base apart from a much larger clone, this may be a read error. The V call is TRBV29-1, the J call TRBJ2-2, with a weak D call TRBD1 (6 bases). Germline CDR1 SQVTM, CDR2 ANQGSEA. Trimming took 6 bases from V and 5 from J, leaving 16 bases between them. This CDR3 spans 14 amino acids. CDR3 DNA: TGCAGCGTCAGGCCGTGGGGGCGTACCGGGGAGCTGTTTTTT. This encodes CSVRPWGRTGELFF.

This clonotype appeared many times. The gene calls are TRBV7-2 and TRBJ2-2; D possibly matches TRBD1 or TRBD2 (5 bases each). The CDR3 consists of 14 residues. V gave up 8 bases and J gave up 2 bases, with 12 bases separating them. Germline V lookup: CDR1 SGHTA, CDR2 FQGNSA. CDR3 DNA sequence: TGTGCCAGCGTGGGACGGACCAACACCGGGGAGCTGTTTTTT. Its protein is CASVGRTNTGELFF.

The rearrangement links TRBV28 to TRBJ1-6, with D perhaps TRBD1 (5 bases). The CDR3 extends over 18 amino acids. Trimming left V 6 bases short and J 5 bases short, with 23 bases between. Germline CDR1 MDHEN, CDR2 SYDVKM. The CDR3 nucleotides read TGTGCCAGCAGATTCGGGACCGCAAGGCGGGGTAATAATTCACCCCTCCACTTT. Translation: CASRFGTARRGNNSPLHF. The full variable domain, completed using reference TRBV28 and TRBJ1-6, is DVKVTQSSRYLVKRTGEKVFLECVQDMDHENMFWYRQDPGLGLRLIYFSYDVKMKEKGDIPEGYSVSREKKERFSLILESASTNQTSMYLCASRFGTARRGNNSPLHFGNGTRLTVT.

This clonotype was seen a few times. This sequence joins TRBV12-3 or TRBV12-4 and TRBJ2-1; 8 bases align to TRBD2. V gave up 6 bases and J gave up 6 bases; unmatched junction bases: 13. The CDR3 totals 16 residues. The CDR3 DNA follows: TGTGCCAGCAGCCAGCATCGGGGGGGCCTTTCCAATGAGCAGTTCTTC. It encodes CASSQHRGGLSNEQFF.

This chain links TRBV7-6 with TRBJ2-7; tentative D call: TRBD2 (6 bases). Germline V gene data show CDR1 as SGHVS and CDR2 as FNYEAQ. Trimming cost V 5 bases and J 4 bases, with 18 bases left between them. This CDR3 is built from 15 residues. In DNA form, the CDR3 reads TGTGCCAGCAGCAACCGCGGGGCGGGCTATTACGAGCAGTACTTC. Its translation is CASSNRGAGYYEQYF.

The V call is TRBV5-1, the J call TRBJ2-2, with D possibly TRBD2 on 5 matching bases. Germline loops: CDR1 SGHRS, CDR2 YFSETQ. This CDR3 region has 15 residues. Trimming cost V 1 base and J 4 bases, with 11 bases left between them. The CDR3 nucleotides read TGCGCCAGCAGCTTGACGGCAGGAGGCACCGGGGAGCTGTTTTTT. Protein product: CASSLTAGGTGELFF.

The chain has TRBV2 and TRBJ2-7; D tentatively reads TRBD1 or TRBD2 (5 bases each). This CDR3 comprises 13 residues. Germline loops: CDR1 SNHLY, CDR2 FYNNEI. The ends were cut back, 8 bases at V and 4 bases at J, with 15 bases in the middle. DNA of the CDR3: TGTGCCAGCCGGGACCCATTCAAATACGAGCAGTACTTC. Translating gives CASRDPFKYEQYF.

The table lists this clonotype with many counts. The V gene is TRBV25-1, the J gene TRBJ2-1, with D maybe TRBD2 (5 bases). Germline values: CDR1 MGHDK, CDR2 SYGVNS. Trimming shortened V by 8 bases and J by 5 bases, and 13 bases separated the two germline ends. This CDR3 contains 13 residues. This chain's CDR3 is CASGRTEDNEQFF. The CDR3 DNA is TGTGCCAGCGGACGGACGGAGGACAATGAGCAGTTCTTC.

The V gene is TRBV5-5, the J gene TRBJ2-1, with D possibly matching TRBD1 (6 bases). V gave up 1 base and J gave up 2 bases, with 7 bases separating them. The CDR3 length is 14 residues. Germline V CDR1 and CDR2: SGHKS, YYEKEE (reference sequence). Here the CDR3 DNA reads TGTGCCAGCAGCTTGTGGGGGCCCTACAATGAGCAGTTCTTC. This codes for CASSLWGPYNEQFF.

This clonotype appeared a few times. The chain employs TRBV10-3 and TRBJ2-7; TRBD2 might be the D (6 bases). Trimming shortened V by 6 bases and J by 2 bases, and 11 bases separated the two germline ends. This CDR3 is built from 13 residues. CDR1 and CDR2 from the germline V gene are ENHRY and SYGVKD. DNA for the CDR3: TGTGCCATCAGGTCCACGGGGGCCTACGAGCAGTACTTC. This sequence encodes CAIRSTGAYEQYF.